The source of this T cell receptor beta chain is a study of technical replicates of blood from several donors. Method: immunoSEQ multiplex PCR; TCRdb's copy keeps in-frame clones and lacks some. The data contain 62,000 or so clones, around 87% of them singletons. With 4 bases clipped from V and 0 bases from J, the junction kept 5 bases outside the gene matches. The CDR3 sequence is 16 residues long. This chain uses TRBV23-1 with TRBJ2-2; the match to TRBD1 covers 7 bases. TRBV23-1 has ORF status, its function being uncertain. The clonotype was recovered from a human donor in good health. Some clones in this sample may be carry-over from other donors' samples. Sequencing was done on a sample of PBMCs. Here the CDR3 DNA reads TGCGCCAGCAGTCCTACAGGGGCTTCGAACACCGGGGAGCTGTTTTTT. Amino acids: CASSPTGASNTGELFF.